This TCR beta chain comes out of a study of T cell responses to AZD1222 COVID-19 vaccine. Note on this clone: Its matching antigen is unknown.

Germline V gene lookup returns CDR1 KGHSH and CDR2 LQKENI. The CDR3 spans 14 residues. V lost 0 bases, J lost 5 bases, and 10 bases lay in between. General study points: Repertoires were obtained only post-peak T cell response. Unmutated variant regions reportedly attract nearly half of all spike-specific TCRs. Possibly, clonal diversity was underestimated; donors were largely white British and included more females. Vaccination with two AZD1222 doses was followed by a rise in Spike-specific TCR breadth and depth.

Repertoires were generated with immunoSEQ multiplex PCR, while TCRdb's copy carries only in-frame clones and drops some. The sample holds roughly 200,000 clones; approximately 94% are singletons and the top ten take less than 1.2%. The sequences come from peripheral blood, collected on day 0 of MenACWY control vaccination. The chain uses TRBV18 and TRBJ2-5, with unresolved D. The sequence was obtained from an adult in good health. The CDR3 here is CASSPPMHGETQYF. CDR3 nucleotides: TGTGCCAGCTCACCACCGATGCATGGGGAGACCCAGTACTTC.